This TCR beta chain was recorded in a study of regulatory T cells in long-lasting Graves disease. The overall study: Antithyroid drug use was under 3 months in newly diagnosed Graves' patients.

Germline lookup yields CDR1 KGHDR and CDR2 SFDVKD. V lost 5 bases and J lost 2, with 18 bases in between. This CDR3 region has 18 residues. Arm-PCR with iRepertoire HTBI primers amplified the CDR3 regions for these TCR beta libraries. TCRdb re-called the multiplex PCR reads through MiXCR, storing one row per CDR3 protein. Of hundreds of thousands of distinct CDR3 sequences listed, about 13% are singletons. Regarding time point: newly diagnosed GD, antithyroid drugs for less than 3 months. Following extraction of RNA from PBMCs, that RNA was used to make the TCR library. This clonotype was counted many times. These data were also reused for a study on T cells in Graves' hyperthyroidism and ophthalmopathy. That report adds: Patients aged 18 to 65 had newly diagnosed hyperthyroidism lasting under 2 months. Ophthalmopathy cases were set apart from stable hyperthyroidism by a 13 V-J model.

The source was peripheral blood mononuclear cells (PBMCs), collected at new diagnosis, from a patient treated with antithyroid drugs. V is TRBV24-1 and J is TRBJ2-6, with D perhaps TRBD1 (6 bases). The receptor was isolated from a man aged 25 to 40 with Graves disease. The CDR3 nucleotides are TGTGCCACCAGTGGCGGTACAGGGCGAATAGCTGGGGCCAACGTCCTGACTTTC. Its protein product is CATSGGTGRIAGANVLTF.